This record concerns one T cell receptor (beta chain) sequence. The sample originates from a study of blood T cell repertoires in COVID-19. Study at large: The study drew acute and convalescent COVID-19 samples from the United States, Italy and Spain. PBMCs, B-cell-depleted T cells, or T cells were the source of the cDNA or gDNA that made up the material.

The length of the CDR3 is 13 residues. V was trimmed by 2 bases and J by 6 bases, leaving 5 bases between them. Germline CDR1 reads MNHEY; CDR2 reads SVGEGT. As handled by the study authors: Amplified reference gene primers provided the basis for estimating nucleated cell counts. Assay used: immunoSEQ multiplex PCR; TCRdb lists only in-frame clones, some missing. D and trimming were read from the DNA, whereas the V and J calls and clone size are those reported in that table. The sample consists of about 110,000 clones, 88% of them appearing once. The source is a human donor in a cohort sampled during active COVID-19. The sequenced sample consisted of peripheral blood. This chain joins TRBV6-2 or TRBV6-3 and TRBJ1-6; D is ambiguous. The CDR3 coding sequence is TGTGCCAGCAGTTACCGGGGTAATTCACCCCTCCACTTT. Residues: CASSYRGNSPLHF.